These 3 T cell receptor beta chains were sequenced from one sample in a study of CD8+ T cells in alopecia areata. It was cDNA, reverse transcribed from extracted RNA, that served as the sequencing template. Sequenced by immunoSEQ multiplex PCR; TCRdb stores in-frame clones only, minus some. The table shows about 180,000 clones, with about 55% occurring only once. Treatment reported: oral pan-JAK inhibitor, 5-10 mg twice daily. Sequencing was performed on CD8+ T cells sorted from blood, taken at week 24, from a patient treated with tofacitinib. The source is a human donor with alopecia areata.

V is TRBV5-6 and J is TRBJ1-2, with 8 bases identical to TRBD1. The germline V gene encodes CDR1 SGHDT and CDR2 YYEEEE. The V segment lost 3 bases and the J segment 1 base; nucleotides outside the gene matches: 5. CDR3 size: 15 residues. The CDR3 DNA sequence: TGTGCCAGCAGCTCGTCAGGGGGCTTTAACTATGGCTACACCTTC. Translated, it gives CASSSSGGFNYGYTF.

The chain recombines TRBV6-6 with TRBJ1-5, with 10 bases fitting TRBD1. The CDR3 extends over 16 amino acids. The V gene's germline CDR1 is MNHNY and CDR2 SVGAGI (reference sequence). V lost 4 bases, J lost 6 bases, and 9 bases stayed unmatched. CDR3 region: CASSSRTGGSAQPQHF. CDR3 bases: TGTGCCAGCAGTTCGAGGACAGGGGGTTCGGCTCAGCCCCAGCATTTT.

This clone was picked up one time. The chain links TRBV6-1 to TRBJ1-2; tentatively, D is TRBD1 (5 bases). The germline V gene encodes CDR1 MNHNS and CDR2 SASEGT. This CDR3 has 15 amino acids. V was trimmed by 2 bases and J by 4 bases, leaving 14 bases between them. The chain's CDR3 is CASSESSAGPYGYTF. The DNA for the CDR3 is TGTGCCAGCAGTGAATCGTCCGCAGGGCCCTATGGCTACACCTTC.